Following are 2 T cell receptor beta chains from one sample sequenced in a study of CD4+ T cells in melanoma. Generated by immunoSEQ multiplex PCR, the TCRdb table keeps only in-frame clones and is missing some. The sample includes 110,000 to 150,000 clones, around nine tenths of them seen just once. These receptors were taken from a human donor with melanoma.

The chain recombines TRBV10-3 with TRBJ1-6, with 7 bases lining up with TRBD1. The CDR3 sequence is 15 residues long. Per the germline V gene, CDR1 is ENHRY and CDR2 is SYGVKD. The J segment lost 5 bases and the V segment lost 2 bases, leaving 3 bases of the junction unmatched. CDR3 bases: TGTGCCATCAGTGAGGTGGGGACAGATAATTCACCCCTCCACTTT. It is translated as CAISEVGTDNSPLHF.

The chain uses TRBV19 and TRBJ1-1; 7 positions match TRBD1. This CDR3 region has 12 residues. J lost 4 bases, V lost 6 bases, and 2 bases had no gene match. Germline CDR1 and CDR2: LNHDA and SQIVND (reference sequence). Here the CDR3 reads CASRWTGTEAFF. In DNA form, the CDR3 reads TGTGCCAGTAGATGGACAGGCACTGAAGCTTTCTTT. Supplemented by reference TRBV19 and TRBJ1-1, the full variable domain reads DGGITQSPKYLFRKEGQNVTLSCEQNLNHDAMYWYRQDPGQGLRLIYYSQIVNDFQKGDIAEGYSVSREKKESFPLTVTSAQKNPTAFYLCASRWTGTEAFFGQGTRLTVV.